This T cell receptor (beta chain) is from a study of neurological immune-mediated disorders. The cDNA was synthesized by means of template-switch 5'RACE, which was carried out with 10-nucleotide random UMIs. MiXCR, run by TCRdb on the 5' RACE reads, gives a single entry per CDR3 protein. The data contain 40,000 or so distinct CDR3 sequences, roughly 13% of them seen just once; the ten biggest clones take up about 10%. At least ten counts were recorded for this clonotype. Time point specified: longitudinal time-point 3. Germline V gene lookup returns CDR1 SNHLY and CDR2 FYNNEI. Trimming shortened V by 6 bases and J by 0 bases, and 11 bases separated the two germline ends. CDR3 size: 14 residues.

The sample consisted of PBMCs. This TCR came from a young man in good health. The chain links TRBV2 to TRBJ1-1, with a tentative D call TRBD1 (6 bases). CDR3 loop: CASSQDRLNTEAFF. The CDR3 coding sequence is TGTGCCAGCAGCCAGGACAGATTGAACACTGAAGCTTTCTTT.